The entry below gives a single T cell receptor (beta chain) sequence along with its context. This sample was included in a study of T cell changes during pregnancy in multiple sclerosis. TCRdb's table, derived via immunoSEQ multiplex PCR, lists solely in-frame clones and lacks some. The sample lists roughly 80,000 clones; approximately 91% were seen once. The CDR3 totals 15 residues. Trimming stripped 2 bases from V and 2 bases from J, with 13 bases between. The germline V gene encodes CDR1 SGHAT and CDR2 FQDESV (reference sequence). The source material was peripheral blood, sampled before pregnancy. The chain is built from TRBV11-1 and TRBJ2-7; possible D gene TRBD2, 6 bases. This receptor was obtained from a female donor with multiple sclerosis, enrolled in a pregnancy study. The CDR3 loop is CASSLSGASTYEQYF. CDR3 sequence (DNA): TGTGCCAGCAGCTTATCGGGAGCATCCACCTACGAGCAGTACTTC.